The sequence of this T cell receptor (beta chain) was determined in a study of T cell clonotyping in hematopoietic cell transplantation. Profiled with immunoSEQ multiplex PCR; TCRdb holds only in-frame clones, not every one. The table lists about 27,000 clones, more than 90% of them singletons, with over 1.2% in the top ten. Germline V gene lookup returns CDR1 SNHLY and CDR2 FYNNEI. Trimming left V 8 bases short and J 6 bases short, with 10 bases between. This CDR3 contains 11 residues. This clonotype was obtained from a man aged 50-59 years in good health. Some clones in this sample may be carry-over from other donors' samples. V gene TRBV2 combines with J gene TRBJ1-1; D is undetermined. The sequenced material came from peripheral blood mononuclear cells. CDR3 sequence (DNA): TGTGCCAGCGACTATTTCGCTGAAGCTTTCTTT. It is translated as CASDYFAEAFF.